One and the same sample provided the 24 T cell receptor beta chains below, sequenced in a study of blood T cell repertoires in COVID-19. Method: immunoSEQ multiplex PCR; TCRdb's copy keeps in-frame clones and lacks some. The sample lists around 110,000 clones, over 65% seen once, with 4% to 5.5% in the top ten. The sample was peripheral blood. The receptors here all came from a woman in her sixties or seventies with acute or convalescent COVID-19.

The chain couples TRBV24-1 to TRBJ1-2; no reliable D call. Germline-derived CDR1 and CDR2 are KGHDR and SFDVKD. This CDR3 region has 13 residues. The V end was cut by 5 bases, the J end by 1 base, with 7 bases between. For the CDR3, the DNA is TGTGCCACCAGTGTCCGGGATAACTATGGCTACACCTTC. Translating it yields CATSVRDNYGYTF.

The chain joins TRBV5-1 to TRBJ2-5; D is unresolved. The germline gives CDR1 SGHRS, CDR2 YFSETQ. The CDR3 covers 14 residues. The germline V and J ends were trimmed by 2 bases and 5 bases, with 13 bases remaining between them. The CDR3 DNA reads as TGCGCCAGCAGCTTAGCCCTAGTTTGGGAGACCCAGTACTTC. Amino acids: CASSLALVWETQYF.

The chain combines TRBV27 with TRBJ2-1; D may be TRBD2 (6 bases). The germline gives CDR1 MNHEY, CDR2 SMNVEV (reference sequence). The CDR3 totals 14 residues. The V end lost 4 bases, the J end lost 6 bases, and 13 bases lay between the germline ends. CDR3 in amino acids: CASSSRLVPNEQFF. For the CDR3, the DNA is TGTGCCAGCAGTTCGCGACTAGTTCCCAATGAGCAGTTCTTC.

The rearrangement uses TRBV27 and TRBJ2-2; D call uncertain. The length of the CDR3 is 14 residues. V lost 1 base and J 5 bases, leaving 8 bases between the germline ends. CDR1 MNHEY and CDR2 SMNVEV come from the germline V gene (reference sequence). DNA for the CDR3: TGTGCCAGCAGTTTATTCCGTTCGACCGGGGAGCTGTTTTTT. It encodes CASSLFRSTGELFF.

V and J are TRBV5-1 and TRBJ2-2; D is perhaps TRBD2 (5 bases). The CDR3 is 16 amino acids. V lost 7 bases, J lost 0 bases, and 16 bases lay in between. The germline gives CDR1 SGHRS, CDR2 YFSETQ. The CDR3 DNA is TGCGCCAGCCACCTTGAAGGGAGCTCGAACACCGGGGAGCTGTTTTTT. Its protein is CASHLEGSSNTGELFF.

The chain combines TRBV30 with TRBJ1-6; 9 positions agree with TRBD1. The CDR3 covers 17 residues. V dropped 3 bases and J dropped 6; count of bases not matched to a gene: 12. Per the germline V gene, CDR1 is GTSNPN and CDR2 is SVGIG (reference sequence). The CDR3 bases are TGTGCCTGGAGACTACAGGGGGCGAGGACCCTTAATTCACCCCTCCACTTT. Its translation: CAWRLQGARTLNSPLHF. The full variable domain, rest sourced from reference TRBV30 and TRBJ1-6, is SQTIHQWPATLVQPVGSPLSLECTVEGTSNPNLYWYRQAAGRGLQLLFYSVGIGQISSEVPQNLSASRPQDRQFILSSKKLLLSDSGFYLCAWRLQGARTLNSPLHFGNGTRLTVT.

V usage is TRBV10-2 and J usage is TRBJ1-5; D ambiguous. Trimming pared 4 bases from V and 0 bases from J, leaving 7 bases between. Germline loops: CDR1 WSHSY, CDR2 SAAADI. The CDR3 is made up of 14 amino acids. CDR3 coding DNA: TGCGCCAGCAGTGTCAGCGTTAGCAATCAGCCCCAGCATTTT. Protein sequence: CASSVSVSNQPQHF.

The J gene is TRBJ1-3, the V gene TRBV11-2; a possible D gene is TRBD1 (5 bases). This CDR3 has 15 residues. Germline lookup yields CDR1 SGHAT and CDR2 FQNNGV. V shed 3 bases and J shed 3 bases, with 12 bases lying between them. This CDR3 is CASSLRRQRGNTIYF. CDR3 DNA sequence: TGTGCCAGCAGCTTGCGTCGACAGCGTGGAAACACCATATATTTT.

This chain connects TRBV4-3 to TRBJ1-1; 9 nucleotides agree with TRBD1. V gave up 3 bases and J gave up 6 bases; unmatched junction bases: 2. The CDR3 has 13 amino acids. In germline, CDR1 is LGHNA, CDR2 YSLEER. The DNA for the CDR3 is TGCGCCAGCAGCCAGACAGGGGGGGCTGAAGCTTTCTTT. Its protein is CASSQTGGAEAFF.

V gene TRBV7-8 combines with J gene TRBJ1-3, with D maybe TRBD1 (6 bases). The CDR3 length is 15 residues. CDR1 and CDR2 from the germline V gene are SGHVS and FQNEAQ. The V end was cut by 1 base, the J end by 2 bases, with 9 bases between. In DNA form, the CDR3 reads TGTGCCAGCAGCTTAGACAGGGTTACTGGAAACACCATATATTTT. Translation gives CASSLDRVTGNTIYF.

This chain connects TRBV27 to TRBJ2-1; 10 nucleotides agree with TRBD2. The length of the CDR3 is 14 residues. Germline loops: CDR1 MNHEY, CDR2 SMNVEV (reference sequence). V shed 2 bases and J 11 bases; nucleotides not matched to a gene: 6. The CDR3 DNA reads TGTGCCAGCAGTTTAGCCCTAGCGGGGGAGAAGCAGTTCTTC. This encodes CASSLALAGEKQFF.

This clone showed up just once. This rearrangement joins TRBV3-1 (or the pseudogene TRBV3-2) to TRBJ2-5, with 8 nucleotides matching TRBD2. Germline V gene sequence: CDR1 LGHDT, CDR2 YNNKEL (reference sequence). This CDR3 has 16 amino acids. V was clipped by 4 bases and J by 5 bases; unmatched bases: 12. The CDR3 DNA follows: TGTGCCAGCAGCCCCAATAGTCGTGCGGGGGGTGAGACCCAGTACTTC. It specifies CASSPNSRAGGETQYF.

The chain has TRBV5-1 and TRBJ1-3, with 7 bases aligning to TRBD1. The CDR3 covers 16 residues. J was trimmed by 0 bases and V by 0 bases; bases with no gene match: 3. Germline CDR1 is SGHRS and CDR2 is YFSETQ. The CDR3 bases are TGCGCCAGCAGCTTGGGGACAGGCGCCTCTGGAAACACCATATATTTT. Amino acids: CASSLGTGASGNTIYF.

The chain employs TRBV7-2 and TRBJ1-2; D is possibly TRBD1 (5 bases). The CDR3 contains 16 residues. Looked up from germline, CDR1 is SGHTA and CDR2 is FQGNSA. V was shortened by 7 bases and J by 4 bases, with 22 bases between the two germline ends. The CDR3 DNA reads TGTGCCAGCACCCTGCCGTTTGGGGGGAGGACCTATGGCTACACCTTC. Its protein is CASTLPFGGRTYGYTF.

The chain has TRBV3-1 (or the pseudogene TRBV3-2) and TRBJ2-4, with a weak D call TRBD2 (5 bases). The CDR3 is 16 residues long. Trimming stripped 1 base from V and 9 bases from J, with 19 bases between. Germline CDR1 reads LGHDT; CDR2 reads YNNKEL (reference sequence). CDR3 sequence: CASSQGPTTPVPIQYF. DNA of the CDR3: TGTGCCAGCAGCCAAGGACCGACTACCCCCGTTCCCATTCAGTACTTC.

There are a few counts of this clone. V usage is TRBV30 and J usage is TRBJ2-7; D perhaps matches TRBD1 (6 bases). This CDR3 has 13 residues. Germline V gives CDR1 GTSNPN, CDR2 SVGIG (reference sequence). Deletions cut 7 bases from V and 2 bases from J, with 15 bases between. The CDR3 DNA sequence: TGTGCCTTAGCCCCGGACAGAGCCTACGAGCAGTACTTC. Amino acid sequence: CALAPDRAYEQYF.

This clone was observed a single time. This chain connects TRBV15 to TRBJ1-2; D remains ambiguous. The CDR3 has 13 residues. CDR1 is LNHNV and CDR2 is YYDKDF in the germline V gene (reference sequence). V lost 0 bases and J lost 4, with 6 bases in between. As DNA, the CDR3 is TGTGCCACCAGCAGAGATCTCCTCTATGGCTACACCTTC. Its translation is CATSRDLLYGYTF. Combining the CDR3 with reference TRBV15 and TRBJ1-2 gives the whole variable domain DAMVIQNPRYQVTQFGKPVTLSCSQTLNHNVMYWYQQKSSQAPKLLFHYYDKDFNNEADTPDNFQSRRPNTSFCFLDIRSPGLGDTAMYLCATSRDLLYGYTFGSGTRLTVV.

This clone occurred many times. The chain employs TRBV6-5 and TRBJ1-5, with D tentatively TRBD1 (5 bases). Germline-derived CDR1 and CDR2 are MNHEY and SVGAGI. The CDR3 has 13 residues. The V end was cut by 7 bases, the J end by 7 bases, with 14 bases between. This CDR3 is CASTGGSQQPQHF. In DNA form, the CDR3 reads TGTGCCAGCACCGGGGGGTCGCAACAGCCCCAGCATTTT.

The chain carries TRBV11-2 and TRBJ2-2, with no clear D. Trimming stripped 1 base from V and 4 bases from J, with 7 bases between. Germline CDR1 is SGHAT and CDR2 is FQNNGV. This CDR3 contains 14 residues. For the CDR3, the DNA is TGTGCCAGCAGCTTAGTTCGGAGCACCGGGGAGCTGTTTTTT. Translation gives CASSLVRSTGELFF.

The genes are TRBV5-6 and TRBJ1-2, with TRBD1 as a possible D gene (6 bases). The germline V gene encodes CDR1 SGHDT and CDR2 YYEEEE. Deletions cut 3 bases from V and 7 bases from J, with 25 bases between. This CDR3 has 17 residues. Here the CDR3 reads CASSYGGLQGSVGGYTF. The CDR3 bases are TGTGCCAGCAGCTACGGTGGATTACAGGGATCTGTGGGTGGCTACACCTTC.

V is TRBV11-3 and J is TRBJ2-7; 9 nucleotides line up with TRBD1. CDR1 and CDR2 from the germline V gene are SGHNT and YENEEA. V dropped 5 bases and J dropped 6; count of bases not matched to a gene: 5. CDR3 length: 13 amino acids. DNA of the CDR3: TGTGCCAGCAGCCAGGGGACAGGGACCGAGCAGTACTTC. It yields the protein CASSQGTGTEQYF. Drawing the rest from reference TRBV11-3 and TRBJ2-7, the complete variable domain is EAGVVQSPRYKIIEKKQPVAFWCNPISGHNTLYWYLQNLGQGPELLIRYENEEAVDDSQLPKDRFSAERLKGVDSTLKIQPAELGDSAVYLCASSQGTGTEQYFGPGTRLTVT.

The chain employs TRBV7-2 and TRBJ1-2; D call uncertain. V was shortened by 5 bases and J by 3 bases, with 19 bases between the two germline ends. Per the germline V gene, CDR1 is SGHTA and CDR2 is FQGNSA. The CDR3 is made up of 16 amino acids. The CDR3 DNA reads as TGTGCCAGCAGCCCCCAGGCGGGTCGATCGGACTATGGCTACACCTTC. This codes for CASSPQAGRSDYGYTF.

This chain connects TRBV2 to TRBJ2-7, with 9 bases lining up with TRBD1. Germline V CDR1 and CDR2: SNHLY, FYNNEI. The V gene end was trimmed by 11 bases and the J gene end by 4 bases; junction bases not matched to a gene: 6. The CDR3 has 12 amino acids. For the CDR3, the DNA is TGTGCCGCGGGGGACAGGGAATACGAGCAGTACTTC. It is translated as CAAGDREYEQYF.

This clone was observed a single time. This chain uses TRBV7-9 with TRBJ2-2; 10 nucleotides align to TRBD1. This CDR3 contains 18 residues. Germline CDR1 SEHNR, CDR2 FQNEAQ (reference sequence). J lost 0 bases, V lost 3 bases, and 7 bases had no gene match. CDR3 sequence (DNA): TGTGCCAGCAGCTTGCGGGGACAGGGGTTCTCGAACACCGGGGAGCTGTTTTTT. It is translated as CASSLRGQGFSNTGELFF.